This T cell receptor beta chain emerged from a study of blood T cell repertoires in COVID-19. As originally analysed: Amplification of reference gene primers was used by the study to estimate nucleated cell counts. Data came from immunoSEQ multiplex PCR; TCRdb stores just in-frame clones and leaves some out. V and J calls and clone size are given by that table; D and trimming were obtained from the DNA. The table has 140,000 or so clones, 65% to 85% seen once. Germline CDR1 reads MDHEN; CDR2 reads SYDVKM. This CDR3 contains 16 residues. Trimming removed 2 bases at V and 14 bases at J, with 22 bases between.

This chain connects TRBV28 to TRBJ1-6, with TRBD1 as a possible D gene (6 bases). Sequences were obtained from peripheral blood. The source of this sequence is a human donor in a cohort sampled during active COVID-19. DNA for the CDR3: TGTGCCAGCAGTTTACCCTTGCCAGGGGATAAGGGGTCCCTCCACTTT. It encodes CASSLPLPGDKGSLHF.